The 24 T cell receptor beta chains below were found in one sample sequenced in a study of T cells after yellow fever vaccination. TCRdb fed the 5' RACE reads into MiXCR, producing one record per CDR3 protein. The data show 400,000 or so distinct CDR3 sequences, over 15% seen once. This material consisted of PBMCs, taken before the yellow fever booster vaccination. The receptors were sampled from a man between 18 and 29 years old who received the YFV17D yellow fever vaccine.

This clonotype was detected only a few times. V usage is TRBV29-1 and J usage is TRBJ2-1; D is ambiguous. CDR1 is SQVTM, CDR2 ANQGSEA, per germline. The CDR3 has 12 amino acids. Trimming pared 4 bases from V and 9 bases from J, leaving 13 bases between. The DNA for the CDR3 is TGCAGCGTTGGTCAGGTCGGCCCTGAGCAGTTCTTC. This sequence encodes CSVGQVGPEQFF.

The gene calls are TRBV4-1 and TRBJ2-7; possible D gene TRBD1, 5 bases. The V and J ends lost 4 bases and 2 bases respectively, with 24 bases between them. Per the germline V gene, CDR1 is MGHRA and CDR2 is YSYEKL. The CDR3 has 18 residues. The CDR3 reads CASSPYPQGPFLAYEQYF. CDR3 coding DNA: TGCGCCAGCAGCCCATACCCCCAGGGCCCCTTCCTGGCCTACGAGCAGTACTTC.

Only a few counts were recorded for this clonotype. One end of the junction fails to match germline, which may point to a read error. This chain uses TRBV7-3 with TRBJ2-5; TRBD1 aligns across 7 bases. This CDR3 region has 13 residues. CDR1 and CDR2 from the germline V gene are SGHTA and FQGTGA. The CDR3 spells CASSLTGEETQYF. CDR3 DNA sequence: TGTGCCAGCAGCCTAACAGGGGAGGAGACCCAGTACTTC.

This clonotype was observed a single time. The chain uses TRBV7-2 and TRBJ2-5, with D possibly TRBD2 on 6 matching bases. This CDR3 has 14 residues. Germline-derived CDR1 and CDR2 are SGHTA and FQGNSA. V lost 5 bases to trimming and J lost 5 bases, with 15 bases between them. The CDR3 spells CASSPRRLAETQYF. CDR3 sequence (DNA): TGTGCCAGCAGCCCCCGTCGGCTAGCGGAGACCCAGTACTTC.

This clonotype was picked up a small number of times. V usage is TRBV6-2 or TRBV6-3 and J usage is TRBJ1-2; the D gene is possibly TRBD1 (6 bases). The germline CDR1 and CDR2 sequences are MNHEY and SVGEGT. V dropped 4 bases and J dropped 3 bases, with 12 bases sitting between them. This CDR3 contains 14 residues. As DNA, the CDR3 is TGTGCCAGCAGTTTAAACAGGGTGGACTATGGCTACACCTTC. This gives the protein CASSLNRVDYGYTF.

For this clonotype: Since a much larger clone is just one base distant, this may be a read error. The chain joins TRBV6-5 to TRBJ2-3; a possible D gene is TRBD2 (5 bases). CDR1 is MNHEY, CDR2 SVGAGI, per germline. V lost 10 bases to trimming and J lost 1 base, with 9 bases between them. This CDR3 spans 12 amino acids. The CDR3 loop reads CATLGGTDTQYF. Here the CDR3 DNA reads TGTGCCACCCTCGGGGGCACAGATACGCAGTATTTT.

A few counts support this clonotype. This chain's CDR3 is CASSLAVLSHNEQFF. The DNA for the CDR3 is TGCGCCAGCAGCTTGGCCGTTCTCAGTCACAATGAGCAGTTCTTC. The V gene is TRBV5-1, the J gene TRBJ2-1; D call uncertain. V lost 0 bases to trimming and J lost 5 bases, with 12 bases between them. The germline V gene encodes CDR1 SGHRS and CDR2 YFSETQ. The CDR3 consists of 15 residues. The variable domain in full, completed from reference TRBV5-1 and TRBJ2-1, reads KAGVTQTPRYLIKTRGQQVTLSCSPISGHRSVSWYQQTPGQGLQFLFEYFSETQRNKGNFPGRFSGRQFSNSRSEMNVSTLELGDSALYLCASSLAVLSHNEQFFGPGTRLTVL.

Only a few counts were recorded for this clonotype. The CDR3 DNA reads as TGTGCCAGCAGCTCACCGGGAACACACACAGATACGCAGTATTTT. This translates into CASSSPGTHTDTQYF. J is TRBJ2-3 and V is TRBV5-4, with D tentatively TRBD2 (5 bases). The germline V gene encodes CDR1 SGHNT and CDR2 YYREEE (reference sequence). CDR3 length: 15 amino acids. V lost 3 bases and J 2 bases, leaving 13 bases between the germline ends.

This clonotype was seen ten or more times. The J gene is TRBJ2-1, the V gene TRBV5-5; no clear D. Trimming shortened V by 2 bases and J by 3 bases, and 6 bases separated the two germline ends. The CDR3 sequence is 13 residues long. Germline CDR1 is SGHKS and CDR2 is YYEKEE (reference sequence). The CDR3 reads CASSLRNYNEQFF. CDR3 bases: TGTGCCAGCAGCTTAAGGAACTACAATGAGCAGTTCTTC.

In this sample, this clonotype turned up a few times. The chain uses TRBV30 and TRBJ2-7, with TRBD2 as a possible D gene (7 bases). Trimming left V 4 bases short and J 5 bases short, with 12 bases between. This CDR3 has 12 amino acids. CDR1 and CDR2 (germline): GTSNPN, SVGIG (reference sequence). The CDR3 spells CAWNREGDEQYF. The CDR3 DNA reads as TGTGCCTGGAACAGGGAGGGCGACGAGCAGTACTTC.

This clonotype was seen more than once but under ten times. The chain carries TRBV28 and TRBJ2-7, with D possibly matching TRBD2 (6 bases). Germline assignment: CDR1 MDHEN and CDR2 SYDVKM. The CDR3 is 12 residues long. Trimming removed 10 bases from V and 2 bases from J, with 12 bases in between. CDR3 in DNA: TGTGCCACTGCGGGAATTCCCTACGAGCAGTACGTC. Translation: CATAGIPYEQYV.

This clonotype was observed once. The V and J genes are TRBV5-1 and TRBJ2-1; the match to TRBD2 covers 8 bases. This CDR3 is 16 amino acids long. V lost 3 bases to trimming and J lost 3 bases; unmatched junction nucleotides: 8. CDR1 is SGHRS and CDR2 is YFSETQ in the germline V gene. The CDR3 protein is CASSSPGGTYYNEQFF. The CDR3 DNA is TGCGCCAGCAGCTCCCCGGGGGGGACGTACTACAATGAGCAGTTCTTC.

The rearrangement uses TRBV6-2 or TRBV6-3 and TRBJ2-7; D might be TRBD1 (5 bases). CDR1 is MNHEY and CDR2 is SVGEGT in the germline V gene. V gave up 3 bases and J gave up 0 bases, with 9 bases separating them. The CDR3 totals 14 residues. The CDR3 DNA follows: TGTGCCAGCAGTTATCTCCAGGGCTCCTACGAGCAGTACTTC. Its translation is CASSYLQGSYEQYF.

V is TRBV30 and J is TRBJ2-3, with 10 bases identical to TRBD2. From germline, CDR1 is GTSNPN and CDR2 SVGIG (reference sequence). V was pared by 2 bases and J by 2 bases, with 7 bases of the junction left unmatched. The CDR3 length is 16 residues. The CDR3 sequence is CAWSWLAGVHTDTQYF. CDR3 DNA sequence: TGTGCCTGGAGTTGGCTAGCGGGGGTCCACACAGATACGCAGTATTTT.

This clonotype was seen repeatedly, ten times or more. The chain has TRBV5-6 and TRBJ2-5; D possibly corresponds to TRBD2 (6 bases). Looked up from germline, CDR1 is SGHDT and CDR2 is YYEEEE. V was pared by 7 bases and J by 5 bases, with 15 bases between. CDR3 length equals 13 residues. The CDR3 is CASGDGGRETQYF. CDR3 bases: TGTGCCAGCGGAGACGGGGGAAGGGAGACCCAGTACTTC.

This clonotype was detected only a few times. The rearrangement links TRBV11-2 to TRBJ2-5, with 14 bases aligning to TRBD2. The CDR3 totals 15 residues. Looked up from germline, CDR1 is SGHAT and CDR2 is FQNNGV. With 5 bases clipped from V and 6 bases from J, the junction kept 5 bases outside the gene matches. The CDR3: CASSRTSGGRQTQYF. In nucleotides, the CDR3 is TGTGCCAGCAGCCGGACTAGCGGGGGGAGGCAGACCCAGTACTTC.

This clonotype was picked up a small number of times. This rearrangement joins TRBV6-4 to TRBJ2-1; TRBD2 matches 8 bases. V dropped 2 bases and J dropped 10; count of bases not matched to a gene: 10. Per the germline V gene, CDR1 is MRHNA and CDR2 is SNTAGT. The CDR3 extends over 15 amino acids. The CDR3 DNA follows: TGTGCCAGCAGTGACGGCTCGGGGGGGCTTGGGGAGCAGTTCTTC. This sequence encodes CASSDGSGGLGEQFF.

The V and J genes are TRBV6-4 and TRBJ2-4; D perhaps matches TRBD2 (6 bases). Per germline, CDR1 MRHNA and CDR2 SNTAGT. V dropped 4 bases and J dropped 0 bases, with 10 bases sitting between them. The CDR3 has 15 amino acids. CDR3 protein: CASSVQGLAKNIQYF. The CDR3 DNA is TGTGCCAGCAGTGTCCAGGGACTAGCCAAAAACATTCAGTACTTC.

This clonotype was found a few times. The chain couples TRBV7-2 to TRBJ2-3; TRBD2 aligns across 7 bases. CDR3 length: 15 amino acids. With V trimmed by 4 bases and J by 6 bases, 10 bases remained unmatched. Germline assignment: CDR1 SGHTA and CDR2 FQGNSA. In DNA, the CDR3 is TGTGCCAGCAGCTACATCGCGGGGGTGACGGATACGCAGTATTTT. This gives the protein CASSYIAGVTDTQYF. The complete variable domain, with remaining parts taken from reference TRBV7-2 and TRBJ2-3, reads GAGVSQSPSNKVTEKGKDVELRCDPISGHTALYWYRQSLGQGLEFLIYFQGNSAPDKSGLPSDRFSAERTGGSVSTLTIQRTQQEDSAVYLCASSYIAGVTDTQYFGPGTRLTVL.

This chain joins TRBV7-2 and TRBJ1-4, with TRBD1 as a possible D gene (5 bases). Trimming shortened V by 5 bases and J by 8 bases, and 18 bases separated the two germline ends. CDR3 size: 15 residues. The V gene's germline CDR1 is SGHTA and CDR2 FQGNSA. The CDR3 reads CASSGGTGTVEKLFF. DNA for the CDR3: TGTGCCAGCAGCGGGGGGACCGGCACCGTAGAAAAACTGTTTTTT. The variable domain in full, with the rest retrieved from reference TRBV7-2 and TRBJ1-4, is GAGVSQSPSNKVTEKGKDVELRCDPISGHTALYWYRQSLGQGLEFLIYFQGNSAPDKSGLPSDRFSAERTGGSVSTLTIQRTQQEDSAVYLCASSGGTGTVEKLFFGSGTQLSVL.

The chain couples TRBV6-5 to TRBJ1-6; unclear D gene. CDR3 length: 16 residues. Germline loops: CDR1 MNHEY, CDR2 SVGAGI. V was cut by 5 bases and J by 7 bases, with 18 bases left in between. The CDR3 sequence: CASSARGRGPNSPLHF. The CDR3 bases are TGTGCCAGCAGTGCCCGCGGGAGAGGACCCAATTCACCCCTCCACTTT.

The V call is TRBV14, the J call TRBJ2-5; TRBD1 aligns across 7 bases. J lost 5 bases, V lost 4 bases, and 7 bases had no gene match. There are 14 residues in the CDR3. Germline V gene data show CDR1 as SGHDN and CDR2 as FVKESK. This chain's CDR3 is CASSPRQGLETQYF. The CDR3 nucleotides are TGTGCCAGCAGCCCCAGACAGGGATTGGAGACCCAGTACTTC.

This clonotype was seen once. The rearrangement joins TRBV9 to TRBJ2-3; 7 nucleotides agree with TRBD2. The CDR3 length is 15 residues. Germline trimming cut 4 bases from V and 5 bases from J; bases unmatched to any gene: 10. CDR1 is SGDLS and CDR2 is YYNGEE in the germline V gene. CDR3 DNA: TGTGCCAGCAGCCCGACTAGCAGTAGAGGAGATACGCAGTATTTT. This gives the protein CASSPTSSRGDTQYF.

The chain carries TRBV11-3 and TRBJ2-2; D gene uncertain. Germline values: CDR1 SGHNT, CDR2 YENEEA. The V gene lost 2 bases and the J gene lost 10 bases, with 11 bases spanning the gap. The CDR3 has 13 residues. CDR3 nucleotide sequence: TGTGCCAGCAGCTTATTGAAGGGTTTGGAGCTGTTTTTT. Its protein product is CASSLLKGLELFF.